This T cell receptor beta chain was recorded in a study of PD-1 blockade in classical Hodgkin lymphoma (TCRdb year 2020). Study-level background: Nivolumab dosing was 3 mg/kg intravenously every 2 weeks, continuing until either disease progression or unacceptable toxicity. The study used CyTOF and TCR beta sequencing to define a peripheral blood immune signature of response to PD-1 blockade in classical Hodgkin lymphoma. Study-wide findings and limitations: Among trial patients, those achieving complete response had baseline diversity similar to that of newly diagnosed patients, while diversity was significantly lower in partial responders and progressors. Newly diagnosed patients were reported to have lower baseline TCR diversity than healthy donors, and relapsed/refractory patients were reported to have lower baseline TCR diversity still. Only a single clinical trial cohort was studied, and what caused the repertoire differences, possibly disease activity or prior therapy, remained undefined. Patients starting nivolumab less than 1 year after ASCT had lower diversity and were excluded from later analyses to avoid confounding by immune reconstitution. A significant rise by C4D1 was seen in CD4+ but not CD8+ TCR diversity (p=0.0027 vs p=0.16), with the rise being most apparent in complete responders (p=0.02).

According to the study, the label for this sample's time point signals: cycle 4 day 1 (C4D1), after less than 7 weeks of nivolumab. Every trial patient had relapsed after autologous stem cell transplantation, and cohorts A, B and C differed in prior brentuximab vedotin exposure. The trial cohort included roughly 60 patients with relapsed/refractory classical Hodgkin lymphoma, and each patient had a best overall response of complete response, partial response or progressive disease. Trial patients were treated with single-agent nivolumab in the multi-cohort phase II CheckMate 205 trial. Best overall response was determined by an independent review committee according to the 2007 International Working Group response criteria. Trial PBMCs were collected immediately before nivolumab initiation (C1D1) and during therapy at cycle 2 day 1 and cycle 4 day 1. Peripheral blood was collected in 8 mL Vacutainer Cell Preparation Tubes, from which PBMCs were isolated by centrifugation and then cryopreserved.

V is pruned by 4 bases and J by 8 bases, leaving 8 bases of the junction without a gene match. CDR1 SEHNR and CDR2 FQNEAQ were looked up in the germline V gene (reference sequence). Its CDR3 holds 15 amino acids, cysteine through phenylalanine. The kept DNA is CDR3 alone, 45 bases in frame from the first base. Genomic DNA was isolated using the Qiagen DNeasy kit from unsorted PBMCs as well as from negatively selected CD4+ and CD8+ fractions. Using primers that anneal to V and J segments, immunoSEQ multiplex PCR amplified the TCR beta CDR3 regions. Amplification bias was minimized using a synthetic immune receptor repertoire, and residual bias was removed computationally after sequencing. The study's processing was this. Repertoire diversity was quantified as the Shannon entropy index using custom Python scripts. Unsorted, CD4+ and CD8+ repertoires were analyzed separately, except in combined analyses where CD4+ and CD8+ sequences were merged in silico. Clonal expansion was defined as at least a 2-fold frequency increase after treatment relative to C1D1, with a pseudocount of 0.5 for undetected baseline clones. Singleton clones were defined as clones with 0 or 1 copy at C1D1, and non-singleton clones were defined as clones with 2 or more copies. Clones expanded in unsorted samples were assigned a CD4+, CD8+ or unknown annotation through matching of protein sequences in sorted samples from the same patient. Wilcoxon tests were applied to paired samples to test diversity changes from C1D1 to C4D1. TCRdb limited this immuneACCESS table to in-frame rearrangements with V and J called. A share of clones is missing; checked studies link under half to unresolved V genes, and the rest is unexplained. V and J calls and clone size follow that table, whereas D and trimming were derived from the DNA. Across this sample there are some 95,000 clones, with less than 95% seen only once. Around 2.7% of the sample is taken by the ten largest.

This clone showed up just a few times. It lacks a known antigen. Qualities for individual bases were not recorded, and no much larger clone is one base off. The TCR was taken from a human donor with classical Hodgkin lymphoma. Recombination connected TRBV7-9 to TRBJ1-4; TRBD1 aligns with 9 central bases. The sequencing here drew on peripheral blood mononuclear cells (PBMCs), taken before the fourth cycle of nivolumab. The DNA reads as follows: TGTGCCAGCAGCTCTACAGGGGGCTTTGGGGAAAAACTGTTTTTT. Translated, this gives CASSSTGGFGEKLFF.